A selection of T cell receptor beta chains follows, all from one sample in a study of CD8+ T cells in alopecia areata. Profiling relied on immunoSEQ multiplex PCR, and the TCRdb table lists in-frame clones only, not all of them. The sample shows 120,000 or so clones, roughly 58% of them seen only once. The material was CD4+ T cells sorted from blood, obtained at week 0. The receptors were gathered from a human donor with alopecia areata. Both conserved end residues are part of each CDR3. Each record gives: CDR3 DNA, CDR3 protein, V gene, J gene, clone size, CDR3 length, D gene. D genes are given only for firm matches. Only some rows state a clone size, as once, few, many or a class for expanded clones.

cdr3_nt: TGTGCCATCAGTGGTCACCGGACTAGCGGGGGGGCCAGTGAGCAGTTCTTC; cdr3_aa: CAISGHRTSGGASEQFF; v_call: TRBV10-3; j_call: TRBJ2-1; clone_size: .; cdr3_length: 17; d_call: TRBD2
cdr3_nt: TGTGCCAGCAGCGTAGGCGGAACGACCTACGAGCAGTACTTC; cdr3_aa: CASSVGGTTYEQYF; v_call: TRBV9; j_call: TRBJ2-7; clone_size: .; cdr3_length: 14; d_call: .
cdr3_nt: TGCGCCAGCAGCCAAGTTCACGGCGGTTTCACAGATACGCAGTATTTT; cdr3_aa: CASSQVHGGFTDTQYF; v_call: TRBV4-3; j_call: TRBJ2-3; clone_size: .; cdr3_length: 16; d_call: .
cdr3_nt: TGCGCCAGCAGCTTGGCCCTCCGGGACAGTCGTGAAAAACTGTTTTTT; cdr3_aa: CASSLALRDSREKLFF; v_call: TRBV5-1; j_call: TRBJ1-4; clone_size: .; cdr3_length: 16; d_call: TRBD1
cdr3_nt: TGTGCCAGCAGCTTGATCTCGACGGAAGGCTACACCTTC; cdr3_aa: CASSLISTEGYTF; v_call: TRBV5-4; j_call: TRBJ1-2; clone_size: .; cdr3_length: 13; d_call: .
cdr3_nt: TGTGCCAGCAGTGCGGGACTAGCGGCTACCTACGAGCAGTACTTC; cdr3_aa: CASSAGLAATYEQYF; v_call: TRBV28; j_call: TRBJ2-7; clone_size: .; cdr3_length: 15; d_call: TRBD2
cdr3_nt: TGTGCCAGTAGTCCGGGGACAGGGATCTCCTACAATGAGCAGTTCTTC; cdr3_aa: CASSPGTGISYNEQFF; v_call: TRBV19; j_call: TRBJ2-1; clone_size: .; cdr3_length: 16; d_call: TRBD1
cdr3_nt: TGTGCCATCAGTGTAGGGGGAGAAGGCACAGATACGCAGTATTTT; cdr3_aa: CAISVGGEGTDTQYF; v_call: TRBV10-3; j_call: TRBJ2-3; clone_size: .; cdr3_length: 15; d_call: .
cdr3_nt: TGTGCCAGCAGCTTCGGACAGAAGAACACTGAAGCTTTCTTT; cdr3_aa: CASSFGQKNTEAFF; v_call: TRBV5-4; j_call: TRBJ1-1; clone_size: few; cdr3_length: 14; d_call: .
cdr3_nt: TGCGCCAGCAGCCGCACAGGGGCGGTAGGAGATACGCAGTATTTT; cdr3_aa: CASSRTGAVGDTQYF; v_call: TRBV4-3; j_call: TRBJ2-3; clone_size: .; cdr3_length: 15; d_call: TRBD1
cdr3_nt: TGTGCCAGCAGCTCCCGCAGCGCTTTCACCCACGAGCAGTACTTC; cdr3_aa: CASSSRSAFTHEQYF; v_call: TRBV11-2; j_call: TRBJ2-7; clone_size: .; cdr3_length: 15; d_call: .
cdr3_nt: TGCGCCAGCAGCCAAGTATGGGGTAGCGGGAACTCGGGGGACGGGGAGCTGTTTTTT; cdr3_aa: CASSQVWGSGNSGDGELFF; v_call: TRBV4-3; j_call: TRBJ2-2; clone_size: .; cdr3_length: 19; d_call: TRBD2
cdr3_nt: TGTGCCAGCAGTCTAGCGGGACTTTCGGAGACCCAGTACTTC; cdr3_aa: CASSLAGLSETQYF; v_call: TRBV27; j_call: TRBJ2-5; clone_size: .; cdr3_length: 14; d_call: TRBD2
cdr3_nt: TGCGCCAGCACAACGGACCAAAACTATGGCTACACCTTC; cdr3_aa: CASTTDQNYGYTF; v_call: TRBV5-1; j_call: TRBJ1-2; clone_size: .; cdr3_length: 13; d_call: .
cdr3_nt: TGTGCCAGCAGGACGACGACAGGGACAGCCTACAATGAGCAGTTCTTC; cdr3_aa: CASRTTTGTAYNEQFF; v_call: TRBV7-9; j_call: TRBJ2-1; clone_size: .; cdr3_length: 16; d_call: TRBD1
cdr3_nt: TGTGCCAGCAGTTTATCCCACGGACCAGATACGCAGTATTTT; cdr3_aa: CASSLSHGPDTQYF; v_call: TRBV6-5; j_call: TRBJ2-3; clone_size: few; cdr3_length: 14; d_call: .
cdr3_nt: TGTGCCAGCAACCCCCAGGGTCAGACCCAGTACTTC; cdr3_aa: CASNPQGQTQYF; v_call: TRBV5-6; j_call: TRBJ2-5; clone_size: .; cdr3_length: 12; d_call: .
cdr3_nt: TGTGCCAGCGGGACCAGGGAAGGCGGGGAGCTGTTTTTT; cdr3_aa: CASGTREGGELFF; v_call: TRBV9; j_call: TRBJ2-2; clone_size: .; cdr3_length: 13; d_call: .
cdr3_nt: TGTGCCAGCAGTTTCCGGGCCAACGAGGGCAATGAGCAGTTCTTC; cdr3_aa: CASSFRANEGNEQFF; v_call: TRBV27; j_call: TRBJ2-1; clone_size: .; cdr3_length: 15; d_call: .
cdr3_nt: TGCGCCAGCAGCTTGGACGGGGGGGCGGAAGATACGCAGTATTTT; cdr3_aa: CASSLDGGAEDTQYF; v_call: TRBV5-1; j_call: TRBJ2-3; clone_size: .; cdr3_length: 15; d_call: TRBD2
cdr3_nt: TGTGCCAGTAGTATATTATCGAGTGGGCTGTTTTTT; cdr3_aa: CASSILSSGLFF; v_call: TRBV19; j_call: TRBJ2-2; clone_size: .; cdr3_length: 12; d_call: .
cdr3_nt: TGTGCCAGCAGCTTACTAGAGTGGGAGACCCAGTACTTC; cdr3_aa: CASSLLEWETQYF; v_call: TRBV7-2; j_call: TRBJ2-5; clone_size: .; cdr3_length: 13; d_call: .
cdr3_nt: TGTGCCAGCAGTTCCGGACAAGTAGTGGACTATGGCTACACCTTC; cdr3_aa: CASSSGQVVDYGYTF; v_call: TRBV6-5; j_call: TRBJ1-2; clone_size: few; cdr3_length: 15; d_call: .
cdr3_nt: TGTGCCACCCGTAGCGGGGGACAAAACACCGGGGAGCTGTTTTTT; cdr3_aa: CATRSGGQNTGELFF; v_call: TRBV7-3; j_call: TRBJ2-2; clone_size: few; cdr3_length: 15; d_call: TRBD2
cdr3_nt: TGTGCCAGTAGACAGACCAATGAGCAGTTCTTC; cdr3_aa: CASRQTNEQFF; v_call: TRBV19; j_call: TRBJ2-1; clone_size: .; cdr3_length: 11; d_call: .
cdr3_nt: TGTGCCACGGGACACATCTACCACTCTGGGGCCAACGTCCTGACTTTC; cdr3_aa: CATGHIYHSGANVLTF; v_call: TRBV2; j_call: TRBJ2-6; clone_size: .; cdr3_length: 16; d_call: .
cdr3_nt: TGTGCCAGCAGTTACTCCGGCAGCCTGTGGCCCCAGCATTTT; cdr3_aa: CASSYSGSLWPQHF; v_call: TRBV6-5; j_call: TRBJ1-5; clone_size: .; cdr3_length: 14; d_call: .
cdr3_nt: TGCAGCGCCTTGGTTGGGCGGGGAAATTCACCCCTCCACTTT; cdr3_aa: CSALVGRGNSPLHF; v_call: TRBV29-1; j_call: TRBJ1-6; clone_size: .; cdr3_length: 14; d_call: .
cdr3_nt: TGTGCCAGCAGCTCGGGCTGGACAGGGGTTAGTACTGAAGCTTTCTTT; cdr3_aa: CASSSGWTGVSTEAFF; v_call: TRBV7-2; j_call: TRBJ1-1; clone_size: .; cdr3_length: 16; d_call: TRBD1
cdr3_nt: TGTGCCAGCAGTTACTCTGACAGGGGAGGCTACGAGCAGTACTTC; cdr3_aa: CASSYSDRGGYEQYF; v_call: TRBV6-5; j_call: TRBJ2-7; clone_size: .; cdr3_length: 15; d_call: TRBD1
cdr3_nt: TGTGCCACCCGAGGGGGCAGGGCATCCTACAATGAGCAGTTCTTC; cdr3_aa: CATRGGRASYNEQFF; v_call: TRBV15; j_call: TRBJ2-1; clone_size: .; cdr3_length: 15; d_call: TRBD1
cdr3_nt: TGCGCCAGCAGCTTCGGACTAGCGGGGGCCACCTACGAGCAGTACTTC; cdr3_aa: CASSFGLAGATYEQYF; v_call: TRBV5-1; j_call: TRBJ2-7; clone_size: .; cdr3_length: 16; d_call: TRBD2
cdr3_nt: TGTGCCAGCAGCGTAGGCTACAATGAGCAGTTCTTC; cdr3_aa: CASSVGYNEQFF; v_call: TRBV9; j_call: TRBJ2-1; clone_size: .; cdr3_length: 12; d_call: .
cdr3_nt: TGCAGTGGGGACAACCTGTTTTTT; cdr3_aa: CSGDNLFF; v_call: TRBV20-1; j_call: TRBJ1-4; clone_size: .; cdr3_length: 8; d_call: .
cdr3_nt: TGTGCCAGCTCACCTGACAGGTACACTGAAGCTTTCTTT; cdr3_aa: CASSPDRYTEAFF; v_call: TRBV18; j_call: TRBJ1-1; clone_size: .; cdr3_length: 13; d_call: .
cdr3_nt: TGCGCCAGCAGCCCTAGCGGGCGCTACTACGAGCAGTACTTC; cdr3_aa: CASSPSGRYYEQYF; v_call: TRBV4-1; j_call: TRBJ2-7; clone_size: .; cdr3_length: 14; d_call: TRBD2
cdr3_nt: TGTGCCAGCAGGGGCCCGGGGGCGAAATCCTACGAGCAGTACTTC; cdr3_aa: CASRGPGAKSYEQYF; v_call: TRBV6-6; j_call: TRBJ2-7; clone_size: few; cdr3_length: 15; d_call: .
cdr3_nt: TGTGCCAGCAGCTACCTGTTCGGCACCGGGGAGCTGTTTTTT; cdr3_aa: CASSYLFGTGELFF; v_call: TRBV5-6; j_call: TRBJ2-2; clone_size: .; cdr3_length: 14; d_call: .
cdr3_nt: TGCGCCAGCAGCCCGCGACAGGGTGGGTATGGCTACACCTTC; cdr3_aa: CASSPRQGGYGYTF; v_call: TRBV5-1; j_call: TRBJ1-2; clone_size: .; cdr3_length: 14; d_call: TRBD1